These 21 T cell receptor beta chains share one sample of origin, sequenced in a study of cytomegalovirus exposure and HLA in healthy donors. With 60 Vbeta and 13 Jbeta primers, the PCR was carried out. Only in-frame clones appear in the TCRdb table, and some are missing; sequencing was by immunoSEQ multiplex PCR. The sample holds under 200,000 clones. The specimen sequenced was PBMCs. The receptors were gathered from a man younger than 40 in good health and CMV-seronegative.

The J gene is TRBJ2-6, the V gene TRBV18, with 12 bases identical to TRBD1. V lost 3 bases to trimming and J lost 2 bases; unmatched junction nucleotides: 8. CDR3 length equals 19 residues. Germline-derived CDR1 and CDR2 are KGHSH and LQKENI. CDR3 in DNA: TGTGCCAGCTCACCGCTTTCCGGGACAGGGGGCGCTGGGGCCAACGTCCTGACTTTC. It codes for CASSPLSGTGGAGANVLTF. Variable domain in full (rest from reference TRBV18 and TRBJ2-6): NAGVMQNPRHLVRRRGQEARLRCSPMKGHSHVYWYRQLPEEGLKFMVYLQKENIIDESGMPKERFSAEFPKEGPSILRIQQVVRGDSAAYFCASSPLSGTGGAGANVLTFGAGSRLTVL.

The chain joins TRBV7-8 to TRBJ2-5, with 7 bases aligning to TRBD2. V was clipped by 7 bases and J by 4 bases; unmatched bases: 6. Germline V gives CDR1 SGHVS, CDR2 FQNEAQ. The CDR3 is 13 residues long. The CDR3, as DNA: TGTGCCAGCATCCCCTGGGGGGGAGAGACCCAGTACTTC. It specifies CASIPWGGETQYF.

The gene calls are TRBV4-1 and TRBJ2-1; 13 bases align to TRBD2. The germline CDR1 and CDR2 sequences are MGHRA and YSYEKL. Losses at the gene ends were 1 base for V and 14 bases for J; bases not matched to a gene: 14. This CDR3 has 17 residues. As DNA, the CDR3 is TGCGCCAGCAGCCAAGGGGGTGGACTAGCGGGAGTTGGGAGGGAGTTCTTC. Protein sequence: CASSQGGGLAGVGREFF.

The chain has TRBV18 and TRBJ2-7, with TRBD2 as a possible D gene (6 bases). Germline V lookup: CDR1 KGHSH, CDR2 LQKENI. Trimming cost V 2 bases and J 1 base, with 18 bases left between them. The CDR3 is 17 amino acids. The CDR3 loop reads CASSPLMSGTSSYEQYF. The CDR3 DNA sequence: TGTGCCAGCTCACCATTGATGTCCGGGACTTCGTCCTACGAGCAGTACTTC.

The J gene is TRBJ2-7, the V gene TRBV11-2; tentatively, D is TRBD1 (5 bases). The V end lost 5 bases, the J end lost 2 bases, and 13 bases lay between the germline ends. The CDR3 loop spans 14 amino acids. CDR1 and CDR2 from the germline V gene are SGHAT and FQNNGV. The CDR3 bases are TGTGCCAGCAGCCCCGTGGGGCAAGCCTACGAGCAGTACTTC. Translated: CASSPVGQAYEQYF.

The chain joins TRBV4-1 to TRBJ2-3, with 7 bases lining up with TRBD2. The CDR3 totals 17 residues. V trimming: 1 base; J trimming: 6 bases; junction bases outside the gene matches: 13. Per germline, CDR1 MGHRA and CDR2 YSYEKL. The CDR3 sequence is CASSQVYSWEGLDTQYF. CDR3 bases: TGCGCCAGCAGCCAAGTTTATTCGTGGGAGGGCCTGGATACGCAGTATTTT.

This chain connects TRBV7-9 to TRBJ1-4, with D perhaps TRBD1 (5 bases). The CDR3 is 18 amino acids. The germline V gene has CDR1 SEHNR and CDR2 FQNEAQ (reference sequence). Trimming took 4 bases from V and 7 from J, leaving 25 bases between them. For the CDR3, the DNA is TGTGCCAGCAGCTCATCCCGCCCCGGCAGGGTCTACGGTGAAAAACTGTTTTTT. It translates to CASSSSRPGRVYGEKLFF. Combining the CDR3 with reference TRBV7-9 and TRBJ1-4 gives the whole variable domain DTGVSQNPRHKITKRGQNVTFRCDPISEHNRLYWYRQTLGQGPEFLTYFQNEAQLEKSRLLSDRFSAERPKGSFSTLEIQRTEQGDSAMYLCASSSSRPGRVYGEKLFFGSGTQLSVL.

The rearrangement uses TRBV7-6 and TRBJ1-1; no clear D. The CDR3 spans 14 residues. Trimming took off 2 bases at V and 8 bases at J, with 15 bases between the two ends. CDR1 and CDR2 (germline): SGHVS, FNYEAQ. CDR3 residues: CASSLNGLPREAFF. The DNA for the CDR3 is TGTGCCAGCAGCTTAAATGGACTGCCCCGAGAAGCTTTCTTT.

The CDR3 region is CASSPGAGYNEQFF. The CDR3 coding sequence is TGTGCCAGCTCACCAGGGGCCGGCTACAATGAGCAGTTCTTC. This chain uses TRBV18 with TRBJ2-1; TRBD1 might be the D (5 bases). V was shortened by 2 bases and J by 3 bases, with 8 bases between the two germline ends. Germline CDR1 reads KGHSH; CDR2 reads LQKENI. This CDR3 region has 14 residues.

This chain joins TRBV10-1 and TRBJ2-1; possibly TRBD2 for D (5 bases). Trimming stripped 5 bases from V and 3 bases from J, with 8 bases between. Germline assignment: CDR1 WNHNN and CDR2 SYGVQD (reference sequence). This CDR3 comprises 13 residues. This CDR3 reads CASSSDFYNEQFF. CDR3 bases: TGCGCCAGCAGTTCGGACTTCTACAATGAGCAGTTCTTC.

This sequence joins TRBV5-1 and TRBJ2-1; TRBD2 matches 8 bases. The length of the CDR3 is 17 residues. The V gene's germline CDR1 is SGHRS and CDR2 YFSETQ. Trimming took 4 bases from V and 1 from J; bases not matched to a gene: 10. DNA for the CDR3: TGCGCCAGCAGCCTGTTAGCGGGGAGGAAATCCTACAATGAGCAGTTCTTC. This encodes CASSLLAGRKSYNEQFF.

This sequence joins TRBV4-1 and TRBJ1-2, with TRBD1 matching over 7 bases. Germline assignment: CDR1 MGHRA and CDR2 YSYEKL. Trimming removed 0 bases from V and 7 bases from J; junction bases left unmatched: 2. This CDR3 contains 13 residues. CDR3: CASSQDDRVGYTF. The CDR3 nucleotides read TGCGCCAGCAGCCAAGACGACAGGGTTGGCTACACCTTC.

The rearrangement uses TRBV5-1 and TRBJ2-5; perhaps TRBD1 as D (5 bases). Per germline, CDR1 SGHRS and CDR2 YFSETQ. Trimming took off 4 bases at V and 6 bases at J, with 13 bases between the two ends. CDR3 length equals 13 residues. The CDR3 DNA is TGCGCCAGCAGCACGGATACAGGTCAGACCCAGTACTTC. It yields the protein CASSTDTGQTQYF.

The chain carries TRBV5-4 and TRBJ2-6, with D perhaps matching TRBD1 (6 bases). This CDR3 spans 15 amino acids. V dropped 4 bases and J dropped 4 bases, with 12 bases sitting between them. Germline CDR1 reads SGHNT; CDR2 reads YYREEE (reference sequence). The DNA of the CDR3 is TGTGCCAGCAGCGCCACAGGGAGAGGGGCCAACGTCCTGACTTTC. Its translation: CASSATGRGANVLTF.

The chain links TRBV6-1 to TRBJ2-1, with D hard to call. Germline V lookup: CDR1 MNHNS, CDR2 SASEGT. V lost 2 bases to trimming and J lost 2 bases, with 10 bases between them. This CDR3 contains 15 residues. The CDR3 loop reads CASSENYDPYNEQFF. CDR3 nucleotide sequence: TGTGCCAGCAGTGAAAACTACGACCCCTACAATGAGCAGTTCTTC.

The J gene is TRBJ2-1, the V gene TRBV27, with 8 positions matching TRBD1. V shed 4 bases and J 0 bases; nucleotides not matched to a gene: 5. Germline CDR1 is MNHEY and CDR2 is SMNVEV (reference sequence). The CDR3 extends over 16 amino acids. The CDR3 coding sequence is TGTGCCAGCAGTTCCCGACAGGGGATCTCCTACAATGAGCAGTTCTTC. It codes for CASSSRQGISYNEQFF.

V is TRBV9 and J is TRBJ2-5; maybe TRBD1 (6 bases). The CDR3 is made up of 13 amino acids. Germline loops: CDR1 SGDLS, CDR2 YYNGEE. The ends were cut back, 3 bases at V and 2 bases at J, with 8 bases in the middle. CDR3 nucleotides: TGTGCCAGCAGCGGGACAGATCAAGAGACCCAGTACTTC. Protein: CASSGTDQETQYF. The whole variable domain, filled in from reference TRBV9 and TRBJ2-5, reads DSGVTQTPKHLITATGQRVTLRCSPRSGDLSVYWYQQSLDQGLQFLIQYYNGEERAKGNILERFSAQQFPDLHSELNLSSLELGDSALYFCASSGTDQETQYFGPGTRLLVL.

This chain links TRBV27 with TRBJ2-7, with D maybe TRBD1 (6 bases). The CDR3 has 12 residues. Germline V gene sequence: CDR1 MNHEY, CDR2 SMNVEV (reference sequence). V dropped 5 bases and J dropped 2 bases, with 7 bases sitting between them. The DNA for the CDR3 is TGTGCCAGCAGTCGGGACACCTACGAGCAGTACTTC. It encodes CASSRDTYEQYF.

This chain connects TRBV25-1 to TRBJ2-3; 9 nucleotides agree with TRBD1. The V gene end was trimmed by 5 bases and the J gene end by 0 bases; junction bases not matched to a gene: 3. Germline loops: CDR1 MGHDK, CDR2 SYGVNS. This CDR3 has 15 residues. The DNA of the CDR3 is TGTGCCAGCAGTAGCGGGACAGGGAGCACAGATACGCAGTATTTT. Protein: CASSSGTGSTDTQYF.

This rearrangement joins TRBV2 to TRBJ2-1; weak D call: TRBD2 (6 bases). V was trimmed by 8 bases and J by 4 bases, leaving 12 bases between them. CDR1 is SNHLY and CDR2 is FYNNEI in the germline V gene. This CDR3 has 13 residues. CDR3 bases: TGTGCCAGCGCCAACGGAGGGTACAATGAGCAGTTCTTC. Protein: CASANGGYNEQFF.

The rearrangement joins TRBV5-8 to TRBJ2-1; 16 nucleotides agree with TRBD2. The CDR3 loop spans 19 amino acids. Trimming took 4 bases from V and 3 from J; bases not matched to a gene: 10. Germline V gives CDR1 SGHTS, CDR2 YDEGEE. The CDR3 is CASSAAGLAGGPGYNEQFF. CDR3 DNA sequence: TGTGCCAGCAGCGCCGCGGGACTAGCGGGAGGGCCCGGCTACAATGAGCAGTTCTTC.